This TCR beta chain is drawn from a study of post-analysis software for immune sequencing data. Across the study: Both relapsing-remitting and secondary progressive multiple sclerosis featured among the disease courses, as did progressive-relapsing multiple sclerosis.

Germline CDR1 is SGHVS and CDR2 is FQNEAQ. Trimming shortened V by 0 bases and J by 0 bases, and 14 bases separated the two germline ends. There are 17 residues in the CDR3. Comments on this clonotype: Its antigen is not identified.

Unique molecular identifiers were present in the TCR beta cDNA libraries. With about 0.95 to 10 million T cells as the source, approximately 450,000 cDNA molecules resulted. TCRdb used MiXCR to reprocess the PCR reads, holding one entry per CDR3 protein. The repertoire holds roughly 620,000 distinct CDR3 sequences, roughly two fifths seen once, with under 2% in the top ten. Study-level points and caveats: Samples prepared in the same batch strongly co-clustered by F measure. Five or six TRBV segments were more frequent in patients than controls; TRBV5-6, TRBV5-1 and TRBV20-1 belonged to this group. Normalized Chao1 diversity was significantly lower in multiple sclerosis patients than in controls.

The receptor was isolated from a girl aged 10-17 years with multiple sclerosis. Material: blood. This rearrangement joins TRBV7-8 to TRBJ1-2; D not resolved. In DNA, the CDR3 is TGTGCCAGCAGCTTAGCGGCGATGGCAGAAGCTAACTATGGCTACACCTTC. Residues: CASSLAAMAEANYGYTF.